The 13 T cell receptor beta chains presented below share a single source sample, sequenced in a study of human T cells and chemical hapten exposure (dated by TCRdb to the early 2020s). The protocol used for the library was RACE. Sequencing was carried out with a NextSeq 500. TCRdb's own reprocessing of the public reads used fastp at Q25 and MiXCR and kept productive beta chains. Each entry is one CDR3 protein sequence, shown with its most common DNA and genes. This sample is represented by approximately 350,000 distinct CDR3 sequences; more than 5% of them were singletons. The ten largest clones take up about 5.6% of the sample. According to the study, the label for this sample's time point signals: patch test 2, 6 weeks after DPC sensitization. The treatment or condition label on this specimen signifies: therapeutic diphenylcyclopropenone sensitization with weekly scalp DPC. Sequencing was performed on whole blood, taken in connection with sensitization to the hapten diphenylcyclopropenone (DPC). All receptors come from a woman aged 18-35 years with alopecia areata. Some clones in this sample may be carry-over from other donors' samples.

The CDR3 here is CASSQEPGVQADTQYF. The DNA of the CDR3 is TGCGCCAGCAGCCAAGAACCAGGGGTGCAGGCAGATACGCAGTATTTT. The V and J genes are TRBV4-3 and TRBJ2-3; tentative D call: TRBD1 (6 bases). The V end was cut by 0 bases, the J end by 4 bases, with 14 bases between. Germline assignment: CDR1 LGHNA and CDR2 YSLEER. This CDR3 is built from 16 residues.

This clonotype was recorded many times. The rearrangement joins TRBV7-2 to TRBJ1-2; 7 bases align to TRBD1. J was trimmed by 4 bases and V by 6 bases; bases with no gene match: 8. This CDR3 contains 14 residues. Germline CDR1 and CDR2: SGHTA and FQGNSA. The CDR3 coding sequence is TGTGCCAGCAGTACAGGGGTTAGTCTCTATGGCTACACCTTC. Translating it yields CASSTGVSLYGYTF. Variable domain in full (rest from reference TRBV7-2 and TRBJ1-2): GAGVSQSPSNKVTEKGKDVELRCDPISGHTALYWYRQSLGQGLEFLIYFQGNSAPDKSGLPSDRFSAERTGGSVSTLTIQRTQQEDSAVYLCASSTGVSLYGYTFGSGTRLTVV.

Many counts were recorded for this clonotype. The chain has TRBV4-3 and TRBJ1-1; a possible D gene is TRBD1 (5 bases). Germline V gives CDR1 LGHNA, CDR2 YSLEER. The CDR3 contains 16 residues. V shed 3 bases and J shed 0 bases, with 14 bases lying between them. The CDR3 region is CASSQGRGLMNTEAFF. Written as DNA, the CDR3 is TGCGCCAGCAGCCAGGGACGGGGTCTTATGAACACTGAAGCTTTCTTT.

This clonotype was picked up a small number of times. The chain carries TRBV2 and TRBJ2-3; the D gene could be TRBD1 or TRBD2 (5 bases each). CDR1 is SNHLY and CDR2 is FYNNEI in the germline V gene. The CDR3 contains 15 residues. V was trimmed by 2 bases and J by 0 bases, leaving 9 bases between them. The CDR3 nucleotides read TGTGCCAGCAGTGAACCAGGGACCAGCACAGATACGCAGTATTTT. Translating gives CASSEPGTSTDTQYF.

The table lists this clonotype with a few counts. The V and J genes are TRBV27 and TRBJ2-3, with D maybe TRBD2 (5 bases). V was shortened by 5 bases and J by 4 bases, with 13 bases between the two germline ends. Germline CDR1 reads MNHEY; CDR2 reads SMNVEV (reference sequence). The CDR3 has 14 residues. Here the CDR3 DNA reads TGTGCCAGCAGTCCGTCGGGGTTGTCAGATACGCAGTATTTT. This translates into CASSPSGLSDTQYF.

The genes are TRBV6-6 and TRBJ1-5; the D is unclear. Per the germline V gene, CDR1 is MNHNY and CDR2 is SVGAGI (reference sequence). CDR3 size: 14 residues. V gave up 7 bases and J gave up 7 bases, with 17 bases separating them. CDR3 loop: CASTSRPGPQPQHF. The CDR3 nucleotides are TGTGCCAGCACCTCCCGGCCCGGGCCCCAGCCCCAGCATTTT.

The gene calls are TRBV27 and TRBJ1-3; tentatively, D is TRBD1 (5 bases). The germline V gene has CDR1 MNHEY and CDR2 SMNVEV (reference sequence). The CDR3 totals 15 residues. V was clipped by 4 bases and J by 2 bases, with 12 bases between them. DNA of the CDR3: TGTGCCAGCAGTTCCAGGGATGCGGCTGGAAACACCATATATTTT. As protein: CASSSRDAAGNTIYF.

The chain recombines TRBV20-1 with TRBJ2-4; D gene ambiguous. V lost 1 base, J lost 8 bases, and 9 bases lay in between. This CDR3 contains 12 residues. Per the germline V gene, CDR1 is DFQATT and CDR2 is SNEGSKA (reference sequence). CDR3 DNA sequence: TGCAGTGCTAGAGGCGGTAGTGACATTCAGTACTTC. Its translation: CSARGGSDIQYF.

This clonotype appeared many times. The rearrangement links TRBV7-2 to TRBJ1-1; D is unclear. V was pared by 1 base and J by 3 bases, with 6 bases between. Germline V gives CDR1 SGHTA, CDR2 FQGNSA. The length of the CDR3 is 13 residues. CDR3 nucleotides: TGTGCCAGCAGCTTAGTGGGGTACACTGAAGCTTTCTTT. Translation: CASSLVGYTEAFF.

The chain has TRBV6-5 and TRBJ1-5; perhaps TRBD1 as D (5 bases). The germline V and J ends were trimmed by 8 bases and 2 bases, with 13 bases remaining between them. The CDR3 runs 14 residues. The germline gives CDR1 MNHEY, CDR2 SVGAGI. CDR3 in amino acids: CASGRGGGNQPQHF. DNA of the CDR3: TGTGCCAGCGGAAGGGGAGGTGGCAATCAGCCCCAGCATTTT.

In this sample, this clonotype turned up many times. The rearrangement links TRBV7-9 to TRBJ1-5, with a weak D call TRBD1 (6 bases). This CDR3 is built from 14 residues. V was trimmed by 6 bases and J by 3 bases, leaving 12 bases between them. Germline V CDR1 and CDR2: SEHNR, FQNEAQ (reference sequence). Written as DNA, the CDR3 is TGTGCCAGCAGTCTATCAGGGGCCAATCAGCCCCAGCATTTT. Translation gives CASSLSGANQPQHF.

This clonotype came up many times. CDR3 sequence (DNA): TGTGCCAGCAGCAGGGGACAGACTATGAACACTGAAGCTTTCTTT. It yields the protein CASSRGQTMNTEAFF. The chain employs TRBV5-6 and TRBJ1-1; TRBD1 aligns across 7 bases. Trimming removed 4 bases from V and 0 bases from J; junction bases left unmatched: 6. CDR1 is SGHDT and CDR2 is YYEEEE in the germline V gene. This CDR3 spans 15 amino acids.

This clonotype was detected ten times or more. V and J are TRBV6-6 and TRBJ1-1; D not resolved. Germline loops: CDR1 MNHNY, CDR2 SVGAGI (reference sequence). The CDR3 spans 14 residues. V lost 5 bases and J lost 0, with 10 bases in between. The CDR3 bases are TGTGCCAGCAGTCCAGGATGGGTGAACACTGAAGCTTTCTTT. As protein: CASSPGWVNTEAFF.